This T cell receptor (beta chain) was observed in a study of blood T cell repertoires in COVID-19. At the level of the study: Samples taken during acute and convalescent COVID-19 were collected in the United States, Italy and Spain. PBMCs, B-cell-depleted T cells, or T cells were the source of the cDNA or gDNA that made up the material.

Original analysis: Estimation of nucleated cell counts was performed using reference gene primer amplification. Here immunoSEQ multiplex PCR was the method, and the copy in TCRdb shows in-frame clones only, minus some. V and J calls and clone size are those listed in that table; D and trimming were worked out from the DNA. There are under 350,000 clones in the sample; around 78% occur only once, and around 4.5% lies in the top ten. This CDR3 has 17 residues. This sequence was found in a man aged 55 to 70 who had recovered from COVID-19. Sequencing used peripheral blood. This chain joins TRBV21-1 and TRBJ1-1; TRBD1 is taken as the D call from the table, unchecked against the DNA. TRBV21-1 is classified as a pseudogene. CDR3 region: CASSNKTGPRKNTEAFF. In DNA, the CDR3 is TGTGCCAGCAGCAATAAGACAGGTCCTCGGAAAAACACTGAAGCTTTCTTT.